The rows below give T cell receptor beta chains drawn from one sample of a study of shared clonotypes between healthy human individuals. TCRdb keeps only in-frame clones here, not all; method: immunoSEQ multiplex PCR. The profile shows around 2,000,000 clones, about 95% of them singletons. Sequenced input: naive CD8+ T cells sorted from blood. The receptors derive from a man aged 18 to 30 in good health. Both conserved end residues are part of each CDR3. D genes are given only for firm matches. Clone sizes are given selectively: once, few, many, or a class where the clone is expanded.

D gene	clone size	J gene	V gene	CDR3 length	CDR3 protein	CDR3 DNA
TRBD1	-	TRBJ1-4	TRBV14	14	CASSETGINEKLFF	TGTGCCAGCAGCGAGACAGGGATTAATGAAAAACTGTTTTTT
TRBD2	-	TRBJ2-5	TRBV5-6	14	CASSLAGGEETQYF	TGTGCCAGCAGTTTAGCGGGAGGCGAAGAGACCCAGTACTTC
-	-	TRBJ2-7	TRBV28	12	CASSLGGYEQYF	TGTGCCAGCAGTTTGGGGGGTTACGAGCAGTACTTC
-	-	TRBJ1-1	TRBV4-3	15	CASSQEWGGITEAFF	TGCGCCAGCAGCCAAGAATGGGGGGGGATCACTGAAGCTTTCTTT
-	-	TRBJ2-3	TRBV9	16	CASSAREGGYTDTQYF	TGTGCCAGCAGCGCCCGGGAAGGGGGATACACAGATACGCAGTATTTT
-	-	TRBJ2-5	TRBV6-6	16	CASSYPDREVGETQYF	TGTGCCAGCAGTTACCCCGACAGGGAGGTTGGAGAGACCCAGTACTTC
TRBD2	-	TRBJ2-1	TRBV14	17	CASSPYPGTSGGGEQFF	TGTGCCAGCAGCCCCTACCCCGGGACTAGCGGGGGGGGTGAGCAGTTCTTC
-	-	TRBJ1-1	TRBV19	12	CASSRYNTEAFF	TGTGCCAGTAGCCGCTATAACACTGAAGCTTTCTTT
TRBD1	-	TRBJ1-4	TRBV7-8	18	CASSGQGAREDLKEKLFF	TGTGCCAGCAGCGGGCAGGGGGCGCGTGAAGACCTTAAGGAAAAACTGTTTTTT
-	-	TRBJ1-4	TRBV5-1	13	CASSGTPLLELFF	TGCGCCAGCTCCGGGACACCCCTTCTAGAACTGTTTTTT
-	once	TRBJ1-3	TRBV19	16	CASSIDGPFPVNTIYF	TGTGCCAGTAGTATCGACGGACCGTTCCCAGTAAACACCATATATTTT
TRBD1	-	TRBJ2-1	TRBV4-1	14	CASSRRQGAEEQFF	TGCGCCAGCAGCCGTAGACAGGGGGCAGAAGAGCAGTTCTTC
TRBD2	-	TRBJ2-1	TRBV9	14	CASSVLAGGNEQFF	TGTGCCAGCAGCGTTCTAGCGGGGGGGAATGAGCAGTTCTTC
-	-	TRBJ1-1	TRBV19	12	CASSPMDGRAFF	TGTGCCAGTAGTCCCATGGACGGTCGGGCTTTCTTT
-	-	TRBJ1-3	TRBV28	14	CASSLRGPGNTIYF	TGTGCCAGCAGTTTGAGGGGACCTGGAAACACCATATATTTT
-	-	TRBJ2-7	TRBV6-4	12	CASSDFSYEQYF	TGTGCCAGCAGTGACTTCTCCTACGAGCAGTACTTC
-	-	TRBJ2-1	TRBV6-1	14	CASSEDGVGNEQFF	TGTGCCAGCAGTGAAGATGGGGTCGGCAATGAGCAGTTCTTC
-	-	TRBJ2-3	TRBV28	15	CASSVGSYDGDTQYF	TGTGCCAGCAGTGTTGGCAGTTACGACGGAGATACGCAGTATTTT
-	-	TRBJ2-7	TRBV4-3	14	CASSQGGGTGEQYF	TGCGCCAGCAGCCAGGGAGGGGGGACGGGCGAGCAGTACTTC
TRBD1	-	TRBJ2-7	TRBV5-4	15	CASSFYGGQGYEQYF	TGTGCCAGCAGCTTTTACGGGGGACAGGGTTACGAGCAGTACTTC
-	-	TRBJ2-5	TRBV7-9	14	CASSLVAPGETQYF	TGTGCCAGCAGCTTAGTAGCGCCCGGGGAGACCCAGTACTTC